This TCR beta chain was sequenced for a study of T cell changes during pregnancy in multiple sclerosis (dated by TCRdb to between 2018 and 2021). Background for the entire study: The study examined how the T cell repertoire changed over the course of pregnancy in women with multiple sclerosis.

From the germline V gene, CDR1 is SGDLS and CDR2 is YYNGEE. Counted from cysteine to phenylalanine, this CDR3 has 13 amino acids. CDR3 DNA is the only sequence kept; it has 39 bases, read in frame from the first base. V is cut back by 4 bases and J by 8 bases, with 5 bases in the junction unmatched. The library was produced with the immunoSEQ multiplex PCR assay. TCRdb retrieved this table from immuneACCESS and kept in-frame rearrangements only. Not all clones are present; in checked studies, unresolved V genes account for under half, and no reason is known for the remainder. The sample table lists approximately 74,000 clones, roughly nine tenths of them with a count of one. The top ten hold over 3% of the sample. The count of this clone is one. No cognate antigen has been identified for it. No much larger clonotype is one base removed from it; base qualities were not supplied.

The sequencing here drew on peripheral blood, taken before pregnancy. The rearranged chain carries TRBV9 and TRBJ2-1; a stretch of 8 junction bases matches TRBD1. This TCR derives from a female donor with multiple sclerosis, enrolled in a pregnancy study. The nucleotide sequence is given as TGTGCCAGCAGCCTCAGGGGGCACCATGAGCAGTTCTTC. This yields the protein CASSLRGHHEQFF.